The 25 T cell receptor beta chains presented below share a single source sample, sequenced in a study. TCRdb itself ran the RT-PCR reads through MiXCR, one entry per CDR3 protein. The table has almost 450 distinct CDR3 sequences, 58% seen once. The specimen was memory CD4+ T cells from salivary gland. Every receptor here comes from a female donor with primary Sjogren's syndrome.

About this clonotype: This beta chain turned up in a library designed for alpha chains; as an off-target read, its abundance says little. This chain links TRBV6-6 with TRBJ1-3; 9 positions agree with TRBD1. The V and J ends lost 7 bases and 3 bases, in that order; junction bases with no gene match: 4. The CDR3 length is 14 residues. Germline V lookup: CDR1 MNHNY, CDR2 SVGAGI (reference sequence). The DNA of the CDR3 is TGTGCCAGCAACCCGGGACAGGGTGGAAACACCATATATTTT. Encoded protein: CASNPGQGGNTIYF.

Concerning this clonotype itself: Found in a library prepared for alpha chains, this beta chain is an off-target read, and its abundance has little meaning. DNA of the CDR3: TGCAGTGCCCGGAAGGGGGAGCGCAATCAGCCCCAGCATTTT. Its translation: CSARKGERNQPQHF. The chain employs TRBV20-1 and TRBJ1-5, with a possible D match to TRBD1 (6 bases). The germline V and J ends were trimmed by 6 bases and 2 bases, with 14 bases remaining between them. Germline loops: CDR1 DFQATT, CDR2 SNEGSKA (reference sequence). The CDR3 covers 14 residues.

Notes on this clonotype: Because this beta chain is a stray read in a library intended to capture alpha chains, its abundance should not be given much weight. In DNA, the CDR3 is TGTGCCAGCTCACCCCAACAGACGAACACTGAAGCTTTCTTT. Translation gives CASSPQQTNTEAFF. The genes are TRBV18 and TRBJ1-1, with no clear D. Per the germline V gene, CDR1 is KGHSH and CDR2 is LQKENI. V was pared by 3 bases and J by 1 base, with 9 bases between. This CDR3 has 14 amino acids.

For this clonotype: This beta chain appears as a stray read in a library generated for alpha chains; its size is not informative. V is TRBV20-1 and J is TRBJ2-1; 8 bases match TRBD2. The CDR3 is 14 amino acids. From germline, CDR1 is DFQATT and CDR2 SNEGSKA (reference sequence). J lost 7 bases, V lost 6 bases, and 11 bases had no gene match. The CDR3 loop is CSALSASGPNEQFF. The CDR3 DNA reads TGCAGTGCCCTATCGGCTAGCGGGCCTAATGAGCAGTTCTTC.

On this clonotype: The library was built for alpha chains, so this beta chain is an off-target read and its size means little. CDR3 nucleotides: TGTGCCAGCAGCTTACCCAGCGGCACAGATACGCAGTATTTT. This codes for CASSLPSGTDTQYF. The V call is TRBV5-6, the J call TRBJ2-3, with D hard to call. The ends were cut back, 2 bases at V and 1 base at J, with 8 bases in the middle. The germline CDR1 and CDR2 sequences are SGHDT and YYEEEE. The CDR3 runs to 14 residues.

Concerning this clonotype: This beta chain is a stray sequence in a library constructed for alpha chains; its clone size is not meaningful. V and J are TRBV6-1 and TRBJ1-4; D is possibly TRBD1 (5 bases). V dropped 10 bases and J dropped 5 bases, with 23 bases sitting between them. This CDR3 contains 16 residues. Germline V gene sequence: CDR1 MNHNS, CDR2 SASEGT. In DNA form, the CDR3 reads TGTGCCACTCGAGCAGATCCGTCGGGGGGGAATGAAAAACTGTTTTTT. It yields the protein CATRADPSGGNEKLFF.

Points on this clonotype: The size of this beta chain means little, since it is a stray read in a library made for alpha chains. The CDR3 loop reads CASSLRQAQETQYF. The DNA for the CDR3 is TGTGCCAGCAGTTTAAGGCAGGCCCAAGAGACCCAGTACTTC. The chain employs TRBV12-3 or TRBV12-4 and TRBJ2-5, with no clear D. This CDR3 comprises 14 residues. Trimming shortened V by 2 bases and J by 1 base, and 8 bases separated the two germline ends.

On this clonotype: Because the library targeted alpha chains, this beta chain is an off-target read whose size means little. The V and J genes are TRBV20-1 and TRBJ2-4; TRBD2 matches at 12 bases. Looked up from germline, CDR1 is DFQATT and CDR2 is SNEGSKA (reference sequence). The CDR3 is 15 amino acids. The ends lost 6 bases at V and 4 bases at J; junction bases unmatched: 7. Here the CDR3 DNA reads TGCAGTGCATCTGGACTAGCGGGGTTAAAAAACATTCAGTACTTC. Its protein is CSASGLAGLKNIQYF.

Concerning this clonotype itself: This beta chain is a stray read from a library made for alpha chains; its abundance is not meaningful. The CDR3 DNA reads as TGTGCCAGCAGCTCGTCTGGGGCCAACGTCCTGACTTTC. Protein product: CASSSSGANVLTF. The gene calls are TRBV7-8 and TRBJ2-6; D gene uncertain. There are 13 residues in the CDR3. The germline V gene encodes CDR1 SGHVS and CDR2 FQNEAQ. The V end was cut by 4 bases, the J end by 1 base, with 2 bases between.

As to this clonotype: A read error may produce the germline difference seen at one junction end. With the library built for alpha chains, this beta chain is off target and its frequency is not meaningful. The chain has TRBV5-1 and TRBJ1-1, with 7 bases identical to TRBD1. Germline V gives CDR1 SGHRS, CDR2 YFSETQ. This CDR3 is 13 amino acids long. The CDR3 reads CVSSLGTDTEAFF. In DNA form, the CDR3 reads TGCGTCAGCAGCCTCGGGACAGACACTGAAGCTTTCTTT. The full variable domain, its missing parts supplied by reference TRBV5-1 and TRBJ1-1, is KAGVTQTPRYLIKTRGQQVTLSCSPISGHRSVSWYQQTPGQGLQFLFEYFSETQRNKGNFPGRFSGRQFSNSRSEMNVSTLELGDSALYLCVSSLGTDTEAFFGQGTRLTVV.

A word on this clonotype: Since the library was made to target alpha chains, this beta chain is a stray read and its abundance is not meaningful. This chain links TRBV5-1 with TRBJ1-2, with no clear D. Germline V gene sequence: CDR1 SGHRS, CDR2 YFSETQ. The germline V and J ends were trimmed by 0 bases and 6 bases, with 9 bases remaining between them. CDR3 length equals 13 residues. DNA for the CDR3: TGCGCCAGCAGCTTGGGCCCGGATAATGGCTACACCTTC. This sequence encodes CASSLGPDNGYTF.

Only a few counts were recorded for this clonotype. Found in a library prepared for alpha chains, this beta chain is an off-target read, and its abundance has little meaning. The chain employs TRBV20-1 and TRBJ2-7; D call uncertain. CDR1 and CDR2 from the germline V gene are DFQATT and SNEGSKA (reference sequence). The CDR3 runs to 12 residues. Trimming cost V 2 bases and J 4 bases, with 9 bases left between them. The CDR3 DNA is TGCAGTGCTAGACTGTCGGGTTACGAGCAGTACTTC. Its translation is CSARLSGYEQYF.

Concerning this clonotype: Because this beta chain is a stray read in a library intended to capture alpha chains, its abundance should not be given much weight. The chain has TRBV5-1 and TRBJ1-3; D uncertain. The germline V and J ends were trimmed by 6 bases and 0 bases, with 22 bases remaining between them. Germline V gene lookup returns CDR1 SGHRS and CDR2 YFSETQ. This CDR3 region has 18 residues. CDR3 nucleotides: TGCGCCAGCACGCCCCGGAGCCTAGGGCAGGACTCTGGAAACACCATATATTTT. Translated: CASTPRSLGQDSGNTIYF.

In regard to this clonotype: A library prepared for alpha chains yielded this beta chain as an off-target read; its size is of little meaning. The chain employs TRBV12-3 or TRBV12-4 and TRBJ1-5; the match to TRBD1 covers 11 bases. Losses at the gene ends were 3 bases for V and 2 bases for J; bases not matched to a gene: 6. The CDR3 totals 17 residues. CDR3 residues: CASSLLGTGGGNQPQHF. CDR3 DNA: TGTGCCAGCAGTTTGTTGGGGACAGGGGGAGGCAATCAGCCCCAGCATTTT.

Notes on this clonotype: This beta chain is a stray sequence in a library constructed for alpha chains; its clone size is not meaningful. V is TRBV3-1 and J is TRBJ2-3; D gene unclear. Trimming removed 1 base from V and 8 bases from J, with 7 bases in between. Germline lookup yields CDR1 LGHDT and CDR2 YNNKEL (reference sequence). The CDR3 runs 12 residues. CDR3 sequence (DNA): TGTGCCAGCAGCCAAGTCTCCAGTACGCAGTATTTT. This sequence encodes CASSQVSSTQYF.

This clonotype was seen a handful of times. Since it is a stray read in a library aimed at alpha chains, this beta chain has a size that is not meaningful. The rearrangement links TRBV7-2 to TRBJ2-1; no firm D call. CDR3 length equals 11 residues. V lost 5 bases to trimming and J lost 5 bases, with 4 bases between them. Germline V lookup: CDR1 SGHTA, CDR2 FQGNSA. Here the CDR3 reads CASSPDNEQFF. For the CDR3, the DNA is TGTGCCAGCAGCCCCGACAATGAGCAGTTCTTC.

In the case of this clonotype: This beta chain is an unintended read in a library built for alpha chains; its size means little. The chain recombines TRBV20-1 with TRBJ1-6; D gene unclear. V lost 5 bases, J lost 10 bases, and 18 bases lay in between. Germline-derived CDR1 and CDR2 are DFQATT and SNEGSKA (reference sequence). This CDR3 has 14 amino acids. Here the CDR3 DNA reads TGCAGTGCTCGAGTCAAGGTAGCCATATCACCCCTCCACTTT. Translation gives CSARVKVAISPLHF.

Of note for this clonotype: Being off target in a library aimed at alpha chains, this beta chain has a size of little meaning. J is TRBJ2-7 and V is TRBV7-9; 7 bases agree with TRBD1. CDR3 length: 17 residues. CDR1 and CDR2 from the germline V gene are SEHNR and FQNEAQ (reference sequence). The trim removed 0 bases at V and 2 bases at J, leaving 10 bases unmatched. Here the CDR3 DNA reads TGTGCCAGCAGCTTAGCGTATACGGGACAGTTGACCTACGAGCAGTACTTC. Protein product: CASSLAYTGQLTYEQYF.

A word on this clonotype: The library was built for alpha chains, so this beta chain is an off-target read and its size means little. J is TRBJ2-5 and V is TRBV9; D gene unclear. The CDR3 contains 11 residues. V lost 3 bases to trimming and J lost 4 bases, with 4 bases between them. Germline lookup yields CDR1 SGDLS and CDR2 YYNGEE. CDR3 region: CASSGGETQYF. In nucleotides, the CDR3 is TGTGCCAGCAGCGGCGGAGAGACCCAGTACTTC.

Points on this clonotype: This beta chain is a stray read from a library made for alpha chains; its abundance is not meaningful. The chain combines TRBV7-3 with TRBJ1-5; a weak D match, TRBD1 (5 bases). The CDR3 sequence is 18 residues long. V was pared by 7 bases and J by 0 bases, with 22 bases between. The germline V gene encodes CDR1 SGHTA and CDR2 FQGTGA. The CDR3 DNA reads as TGTGCCAGCACTCCGTGTAGAGAACAGGTTCTTAGCAATCAGCCCCAGCATTTT. This sequence encodes CASTPCREQVLSNQPQHF.

For this clonotype: Because the library targeted alpha chains, this beta chain is an off-target read whose size means little. CDR3 coding DNA: TGCAGCGTTGAACCCCCGGCCCGGAACACTGAAGCTTTCTTT. Its translation: CSVEPPARNTEAFF. This chain uses TRBV29-1 with TRBJ1-1; D not resolved. Germline V gene lookup returns CDR1 SQVTM and CDR2 ANQGSEA. This CDR3 comprises 14 residues. V shed 2 bases and J shed 1 base, with 11 bases lying between them.

As for this clonotype: This beta chain is a stray sequence in a library constructed for alpha chains; its clone size is not meaningful. The chain uses TRBV4-1 and TRBJ2-5; maybe TRBD2 (5 bases). Germline V gene lookup returns CDR1 MGHRA and CDR2 YSYEKL. Trimming left V 4 bases short and J 2 bases short, with 8 bases between. The CDR3 has 13 residues. This CDR3 is CASSREPQETQYF. DNA for the CDR3: TGCGCCAGCAGCCGGGAGCCTCAAGAGACCCAGTACTTC.

A note on this clonotype: In a library made to pick up alpha chains, this beta chain is a stray read with a size that means little. The chain carries TRBV7-9 and TRBJ1-1; the match to TRBD1 covers 7 bases. Per germline, CDR1 SEHNR and CDR2 FQNEAQ (reference sequence). The CDR3 spans 14 residues. V dropped 8 bases and J dropped 5; count of bases not matched to a gene: 11. The CDR3 region is CASVNKGADTEAFF. The CDR3 coding sequence is TGTGCCAGCGTTAATAAGGGGGCTGATACTGAAGCTTTCTTT.

A few counts support this clonotype. Little can be read into the size of this beta chain, an off-target read in a library designed for alpha chains. The chain has TRBV20-1 and TRBJ1-2; D is uncertain. V shed 6 bases and J shed 0 bases, with 11 bases lying between them. CDR3 size: 13 residues. Germline-derived CDR1 and CDR2 are DFQATT and SNEGSKA (reference sequence). This CDR3 is CSAGGSTNYGYTF. The CDR3 DNA is TGCAGTGCCGGCGGCAGCACTAACTATGGCTACACCTTC.

Concerning this clonotype itself: For a library built for alpha chains, this beta chain is a stray read; little rests on its size. This chain uses TRBV7-8 with TRBJ2-5; no clear D. Trimming cost V 0 bases and J 7 bases, with 6 bases left between them. CDR1 and CDR2 from the germline V gene are SGHVS and FQNEAQ. This CDR3 region has 12 residues. The CDR3 nucleotides are TGTGCCAGCAGCTTAGCGCTCCGGACCCAGTACTTC. Protein sequence: CASSLALRTQYF.